The 19 T cell receptor beta chains below were found in one sample sequenced in a study of OX40 agonist ivuxolimab in advanced cancers. TCRdb keeps only in-frame clones here, not all; method: immunoSEQ multiplex PCR. The data show tens of thousands of clones, with roughly 87% seen just once and under 65% held by the top ten. Here the sequenced sample was CD4+ or CD8+ T cells sorted from blood, taken in a trial of the OX40 agonist ivuxolimab. These receptors were collected from an adult with an advanced solid tumor such as melanoma, head and neck, liver or kidney cancer.

The chain is built from TRBV7-9 and TRBJ1-2, with D possibly TRBD1 on 6 matching bases. Germline assignment: CDR1 SEHNR and CDR2 FQNEAQ (reference sequence). This CDR3 has 12 amino acids. Trimming removed 5 bases from V and 3 bases from J, with 7 bases in between. This CDR3 reads CASSPGDYGYTF. The CDR3 DNA is TGTGCCAGCAGCCCAGGGGACTATGGCTACACCTTC.

V and J are TRBV13 and TRBJ2-7; 11 nucleotides agree with TRBD1. V was pared by 3 bases and J by 1 base, with 8 bases of the junction left unmatched. The CDR3 is 17 residues long. The germline V gene encodes CDR1 PRHDT and CDR2 FYEKMQ (reference sequence). The chain's CDR3 is CASSFIGQGASSYEQYF. CDR3 nucleotide sequence: TGTGCCAGCAGCTTCATCGGACAGGGGGCATCTTCCTACGAGCAGTACTTC.

V and J are TRBV9 and TRBJ1-2; D is perhaps TRBD1 (5 bases). The CDR3 length is 14 residues. Between the trimmed V and J ends, which lost 0 bases and 4 bases, there was a span of 10 bases. Germline V gives CDR1 SGDLS, CDR2 YYNGEE. In DNA, the CDR3 is TGTGCCAGCAGCGTAGGAGACAGTAGCTATGGCTACACCTTC. It is translated as CASSVGDSSYGYTF.

The rearrangement uses TRBV6-5 and TRBJ2-1; maybe TRBD2 (6 bases). This CDR3 spans 15 amino acids. In germline, CDR1 is MNHEY, CDR2 SVGAGI. Trimming removed 6 bases at V and 2 bases at J, with 14 bases between. The CDR3 DNA is TGTGCCAGCAGACCCTCCGCGGGGCCCTACAATGAGCAGTTCTTC. Amino acid sequence: CASRPSAGPYNEQFF.

The V gene is TRBV4-2, the J gene TRBJ2-1; weak D call: TRBD1 (6 bases). In germline, CDR1 is LGHNA, CDR2 YNFKEQ. V lost 0 bases, J lost 7 bases, and 13 bases lay in between. This CDR3 contains 15 residues. The CDR3 reads CASSQEVQGINEQFF. The CDR3, as DNA: TGTGCCAGCAGCCAAGAGGTCCAGGGGATTAATGAGCAGTTCTTC.

V usage is TRBV4-3 and J usage is TRBJ1-1; D is unclear. The length of the CDR3 is 17 residues. Trimming stripped 0 bases from V and 1 base from J, with 15 bases between. Germline CDR1 and CDR2: LGHNA and YSLEER. Here the CDR3 DNA reads TGCGCCAGCAGCCAAGAACGGGCCTCCTTGGGGAACACTGAAGCTTTCTTT. Translation: CASSQERASLGNTEAFF.

Comment on this clone: The same CDR3 arises from other DNA sequences in this sample as well. The gene calls are TRBV9 and TRBJ2-1; unclear D gene. Germline assignment: CDR1 SGDLS and CDR2 YYNGEE. This CDR3 is built from 12 residues. Trimming shortened V by 0 bases and J by 9 bases, and 7 bases separated the two germline ends. In DNA, the CDR3 is TGTGCCAGCAGCGTAGAGGGTGGTGAGCAGTTCTTC. It translates to CASSVEGGEQFF.

This clone was counted a single time. V usage is TRBV4-1 and J usage is TRBJ1-2; the D gene is possibly TRBD1 (6 bases). CDR3 size: 15 residues. Germline V gene data show CDR1 as MGHRA and CDR2 as YSYEKL. V was clipped by 0 bases and J by 4 bases, with 12 bases between them. This chain's CDR3 is CASSQEGGAGYGYTF. The DNA for the CDR3 is TGCGCCAGCAGCCAAGAGGGGGGCGCCGGCTATGGCTACACCTTC.

The chain combines TRBV19 with TRBJ2-5; perhaps TRBD1 as D (5 bases). CDR1 and CDR2 from the germline V gene are LNHDA and SQIVND (reference sequence). V was clipped by 0 bases and J by 7 bases, with 15 bases between them. This CDR3 is built from 15 residues. In DNA form, the CDR3 reads TGTGCCAGTAGTATAGATCACTACTCCAGGGCGACCCAGTACTTC. This sequence encodes CASSIDHYSRATQYF.

The chain couples TRBV4-1 to TRBJ1-1; tentatively, D is TRBD1 (5 bases). The V gene lost 2 bases and the J gene lost 1 base, with 11 bases spanning the gap. The CDR3 has 15 amino acids. CDR1 MGHRA and CDR2 YSYEKL come from the germline V gene. DNA of the CDR3: TGCGCCAGCAGCCAACTGGGGGGATGGAACACTGAAGCTTTCTTT. This encodes CASSQLGGWNTEAFF.

The chain is built from TRBV6-5 and TRBJ1-2; 8 bases agree with TRBD1. Germline V gives CDR1 MNHEY, CDR2 SVGAGI. With 1 base clipped from V and 6 bases from J, the junction kept 10 bases outside the gene matches. The CDR3 length is 16 residues. CDR3 amino acids: CASSYFPPDREDGYTF. In DNA form, the CDR3 reads TGTGCCAGCAGTTACTTCCCCCCGGACAGGGAAGATGGCTACACCTTC.

V is TRBV4-3 and J is TRBJ2-5, with 8 bases fitting TRBD2. The CDR3 spans 15 residues. After removal of 1 base from V and 4 bases from J, the junction contained 5 bases not matched to a gene. The germline V gene has CDR1 LGHNA and CDR2 YSLEER. The CDR3, as DNA: TGCGCCAGCAGCCAAGGGCGGGGGGCCGCAGAGACCCAGTACTTC. Its translation: CASSQGRGAAETQYF.

The chain carries TRBV2 and TRBJ1-2; TRBD1 is a possible D gene (5 bases). Trimming took 4 bases from V and 4 from J, leaving 22 bases between them. The CDR3 covers 17 residues. Per the germline V gene, CDR1 is SNHLY and CDR2 is FYNNEI. For the CDR3, the DNA is TGTGCCAGCAGTGCGTCACTAGCTTTTGGGGACCTCTATGGCTACACCTTC. Its translation: CASSASLAFGDLYGYTF.

The V call is TRBV11-2, the J call TRBJ1-6; D call uncertain. The V end was cut by 5 bases, the J end by 7 bases, with 12 bases between. The CDR3 length is 14 residues. Germline V gives CDR1 SGHAT, CDR2 FQNNGV. The chain's CDR3 is CASSEDGTNSPLHF. The DNA for the CDR3 is TGTGCCAGCAGCGAAGACGGAACGAATTCACCCCTCCACTTT.

The rearrangement links TRBV7-9 to TRBJ2-3, with 9 bases fitting TRBD2. CDR1 is SEHNR, CDR2 FQNEAQ, per germline (reference sequence). CDR3 size: 18 residues. With V trimmed by 5 bases and J by 0 bases, 12 bases remained unmatched. This CDR3 is CASSTGVAGDSSTDTQYF. As DNA, the CDR3 is TGTGCCAGCAGCACAGGGGTAGCGGGGGACTCTAGCACAGATACGCAGTATTTT.

This sequence joins TRBV4-1 and TRBJ2-5; 12 bases match TRBD2. The CDR3 loop spans 15 amino acids. Per the germline V gene, CDR1 is MGHRA and CDR2 is YSYEKL. V trimming: 1 base; J trimming: 5 bases; junction bases outside the gene matches: 2. CDR3: CASSQGTSGVETQYF. In nucleotides, the CDR3 is TGCGCCAGCAGCCAAGGGACTAGCGGGGTGGAGACCCAGTACTTC.

J is TRBJ1-5 and V is TRBV2; no definite D call. This CDR3 is 13 amino acids long. The ends were cut back, 9 bases at V and 8 bases at J, with 17 bases in the middle. Germline values: CDR1 SNHLY, CDR2 FYNNEI. CDR3 loop: CASTELSGEPQHF. The CDR3, as DNA: TGTGCCAGTACGGAGCTCTCCGGAGAGCCCCAGCATTTT.

This chain uses TRBV7-6 with TRBJ2-5, with 11 positions matching TRBD2. This CDR3 is 18 amino acids long. The junction had 10 bases not matched to a gene; V was cut back by 2 bases and J by 2 bases. Germline V gene sequence: CDR1 SGHVS, CDR2 FNYEAQ. CDR3 loop: CASSLFSGGAERQETQYF. CDR3 bases: TGTGCCAGCAGCTTATTTAGCGGGGGGGCCGAAAGGCAAGAGACCCAGTACTTC.

The chain combines TRBV27 with TRBJ2-3, with TRBD1 identical over 7 bases. J lost 2 bases, V lost 5 bases, and 7 bases had no gene match. Germline values: CDR1 MNHEY, CDR2 SMNVEV (reference sequence). The CDR3 is 15 residues long. The CDR3 spells CASSPQGSYTDTQYF. CDR3 DNA: TGTGCCAGCAGTCCACAGGGGTCTTACACAGATACGCAGTATTTT.